This T cell receptor beta chain was documented in a study of CD4 and CD8 cells across lung adenocarcinoma regions. MiXCR, run by TCRdb on the PCR reads, gives a single entry per CDR3 protein. The sample carries about 25,000 distinct CDR3 sequences, about 50% recorded once. The V gene lost 5 bases and the J gene lost 4 bases, with 18 bases spanning the gap. This CDR3 is 15 amino acids long. In germline, CDR1 is SGHTA, CDR2 FQGNSA. The sample holds many counts of this clonotype. Samples came from patients with localized non-small cell lung adenocarcinoma. Sequencing was done on a sample of CD8+ T cells from the center of a lung tumor. The clonotype was recovered from a male donor with lung adenocarcinoma. The CD4 and CD8 labels of this study may be unreliable. The rearrangement uses TRBV7-2 and TRBJ2-7; a weak D match, TRBD1 (6 bases). CDR3 sequence (DNA): TGTGCCAGCAGCGTGGCCCCGGGACATACATACGAGCAGTACTTC. Residues: CASSVAPGHTYEQYF.